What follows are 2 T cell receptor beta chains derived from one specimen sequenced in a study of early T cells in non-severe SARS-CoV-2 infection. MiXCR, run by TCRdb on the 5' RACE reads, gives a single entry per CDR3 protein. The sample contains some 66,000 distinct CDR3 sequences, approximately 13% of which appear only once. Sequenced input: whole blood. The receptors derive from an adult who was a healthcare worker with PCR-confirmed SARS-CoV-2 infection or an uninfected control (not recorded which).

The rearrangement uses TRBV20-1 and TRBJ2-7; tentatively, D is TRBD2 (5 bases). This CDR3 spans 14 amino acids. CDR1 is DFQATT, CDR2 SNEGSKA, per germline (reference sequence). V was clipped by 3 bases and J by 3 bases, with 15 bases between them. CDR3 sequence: CSASLSEGSYEQYF. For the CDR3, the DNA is TGCAGTGCTAGTCTCAGCGAGGGCAGCTACGAGCAGTACTTC.

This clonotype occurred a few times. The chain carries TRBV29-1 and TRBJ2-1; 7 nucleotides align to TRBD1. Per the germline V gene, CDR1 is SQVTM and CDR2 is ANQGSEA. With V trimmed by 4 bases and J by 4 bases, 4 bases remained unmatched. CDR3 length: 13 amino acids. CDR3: CSVGTGVYNEQFF. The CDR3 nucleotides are TGCAGCGTTGGGACAGGAGTATACAATGAGCAGTTCTTC.